Listed here are 30 T cell receptor beta chains from one sample, sequenced in a study of CD8+CD57+ T cells in acquired aplastic anemia. In patients chosen for sequencing, flow cytometry had shown CD8+CD57+ cell expansion. CDR3 and TCR beta VDJ profiling relied on genomic DNA as the template. Each CDR3 protein is one row after TCRdb ran MiXCR on the reads. The profile covers 150,000 to 200,000 distinct CDR3 sequences, with less than 60% appearing a single time and 3.2% taken by the ten largest. The source material was sorted CD4+, CD8+, or CD8+CD57+ T cells (not recorded which) from PBMCs. The source is a human donor with aplastic anemia.

The chain uses TRBV9 and TRBJ2-7; either TRBD1 or TRBD2 may fit D (7 bases each). Trimming took off 1 base at V and 0 bases at J, with 11 bases between the two ends. This CDR3 comprises 15 residues. Germline V gene lookup returns CDR1 SGDLS and CDR2 YYNGEE. CDR3 coding DNA: TGTGCCAGCAGCGTACAGGGGGGGAGCTCCTACGAGCAGTACTTC. Translating it yields CASSVQGGSSYEQYF. The variable domain in full, with the rest retrieved from reference TRBV9 and TRBJ2-7, is DSGVTQTPKHLITATGQRVTLRCSPRSGDLSVYWYQQSLDQGLQFLIQYYNGEERAKGNILERFSAQQFPDLHSELNLSSLELGDSALYFCASSVQGGSSYEQYFGPGTRLTVT.

This clonotype was recorded many times. The rearrangement joins TRBV6-1 to TRBJ2-7; 7 nucleotides match TRBD1. The V gene's germline CDR1 is MNHNS and CDR2 SASEGT. Trimming removed 7 bases from V and 1 base from J; junction bases left unmatched: 4. The length of the CDR3 is 13 residues. CDR3 region: CASKQGHSYEQYV. The CDR3 DNA reads TGTGCCAGCAAACAGGGGCATTCCTACGAGCAGTACGTC.

The chain recombines TRBV24-1 with TRBJ1-2, with 12 bases identical to TRBD1. With 3 bases clipped from V and 2 bases from J, the junction kept 12 bases outside the gene matches. The germline CDR1 and CDR2 sequences are KGHDR and SFDVKD. The CDR3 runs 19 residues. In DNA form, the CDR3 reads TGTGCCACCAGTGATACCAAGGGGACAGGGGGCAAAGGGAACTATGGCTACACCTTC. Translation: CATSDTKGTGGKGNYGYTF.

This clonotype was picked up a small number of times. This chain uses TRBV11-2 with TRBJ1-2, with 12 bases identical to TRBD1. Per germline, CDR1 SGHAT and CDR2 FQNNGV. V lost 5 bases to trimming and J lost 8 bases; unmatched junction nucleotides: 12. CDR3 length equals 16 residues. CDR3 DNA sequence: TGTGCCAGCAGCATCCTACCGGGACAGGGGGCTGGAGGCTACACCTTC. It codes for CASSILPGQGAGGYTF.

This clonotype was seen ten or more times. This chain joins TRBV12-3 or TRBV12-4 and TRBJ1-4, with a possible D match to TRBD1 (5 bases). V lost 4 bases and J 6 bases, leaving 9 bases between the germline ends. The CDR3 is made up of 13 amino acids. CDR3 in DNA: TGTGCCAGCAGTTCCGGGACTGATGAAAAACTGTTTTTT. It is translated as CASSSGTDEKLFF.

The chain employs TRBV7-6 and TRBJ1-2, with 9 bases identical to TRBD1. Germline CDR1 and CDR2: SGHVS and FNYEAQ. The CDR3 is 15 residues long. The junction had 4 bases not matched to a gene; V was cut back by 1 base and J by 4 bases. CDR3 protein: CASSLEGTGPYGYTF. CDR3 in DNA: TGTGCCAGCAGCTTAGAAGGGACAGGGCCCTATGGCTACACCTTC.

In this sample, this clonotype turned up many times. The chain is built from TRBV29-1 and TRBJ1-5; 7 nucleotides agree with TRBD1. J gave up 0 bases and V 6 bases, and 2 bases lay outside the gene matches. CDR3 size: 13 residues. Looked up from germline, CDR1 is SQVTM and CDR2 is ANQGSEA. DNA of the CDR3: TGCAGCGTCGCAGGGGGTAGCAATCAGCCCCAGCATTTT. Protein sequence: CSVAGGSNQPQHF.

Notes on this clonotype: The conserved phenylalanine or tryptophan normally closing the CDR3 is absent here, so this likely arose from a read error. This rearrangement joins TRBV4-1 to TRBJ2-4; perhaps TRBD1 as D (6 bases). Germline V gene lookup returns CDR1 MGHRA and CDR2 YSYEKL. Trimming took off 1 base at V and 7 bases at J, with 11 bases between the two ends. The CDR3 loop spans 14 amino acids. The CDR3 reads CASSQVGGANIQYL. The CDR3 DNA sequence: TGCGCCAGCAGCCAAGTTGGGGGCGCGAACATTCAGTACCTC.

This clonotype showed up many times. J is TRBJ2-5 and V is TRBV29-1; D is uncertain. Between the trimmed V and J ends, which lost 5 bases and 1 base, there was a span of 11 bases. The CDR3 has 13 residues. From germline, CDR1 is SQVTM and CDR2 ANQGSEA. The CDR3 here is CSVSQTRQETQYF. In nucleotides, the CDR3 is TGCAGCGTTAGCCAGACTCGCCAAGAGACCCAGTACTTC.

This clonotype has a count of ten or more. The V call is TRBV7-2, the J call TRBJ2-7; 9 bases are a match to TRBD1. Per the germline V gene, CDR1 is SGHTA and CDR2 is FQGNSA. V dropped 1 base and J dropped 3; count of bases not matched to a gene: 4. The CDR3 runs to 15 residues. This chain's CDR3 is CASSLEGTGYYEQYF. The CDR3 region has the DNA TGTGCCAGCAGCTTAGAAGGGACAGGGTACTACGAGCAGTACTTC.

The CDR3 bases are TGCAGCGTTCGACAGGGGAACAATCAGCCCCAGCATTTT. It encodes CSVRQGNNQPQHF. The chain employs TRBV29-1 and TRBJ1-5, with 8 bases that match TRBD1. The CDR3 extends over 13 amino acids. J lost 3 bases, V lost 5 bases, and 3 bases had no gene match. CDR1 is SQVTM and CDR2 is ANQGSEA in the germline V gene.

The chain uses TRBV19 and TRBJ1-1; 9 bases align to TRBD1. CDR3 size: 14 residues. In germline, CDR1 is LNHDA, CDR2 SQIVND (reference sequence). V shed 8 bases, J shed 5 bases, and the junction held 9 bases outside the gene matches. The CDR3, as DNA: TGTGCCAGTTGGGACAGGGCCGGGAGGACTGAAGCTTTCTTT. Translation gives CASWDRAGRTEAFF.

V usage is TRBV19 and J usage is TRBJ1-6; TRBD1 aligns across 10 bases. J gave up 7 bases and V 7 bases, and 4 bases lay outside the gene matches. Germline-derived CDR1 and CDR2 are LNHDA and SQIVND (reference sequence). CDR3 length: 14 amino acids. CDR3 DNA sequence: TGTGCCAGTACTAGGGGACAGGGGAATTCACCCCTCCACTTT. This encodes CASTRGQGNSPLHF.

Many counts were recorded for this clonotype. The J gene is TRBJ1-2, the V gene TRBV19; D not certain. The V gene lost 2 bases and the J gene lost 0 bases, with 7 bases spanning the gap. Per germline, CDR1 LNHDA and CDR2 SQIVND (reference sequence). The CDR3 consists of 14 residues. The CDR3 sequence is CASSITDPNYGYTF. In nucleotides, the CDR3 is TGTGCCAGTAGTATAACGGACCCTAACTATGGCTACACCTTC.

This clonotype was detected only a few times. This chain joins TRBV27 and TRBJ2-1, with D maybe TRBD2 (6 bases). The germline CDR1 and CDR2 sequences are MNHEY and SMNVEV (reference sequence). This CDR3 region has 15 residues. V gave up 5 bases and J gave up 5 bases, with 16 bases separating them. CDR3 region: CASSPLGSGNNEQFF. The CDR3 nucleotides read TGTGCCAGCAGTCCGCTCGGTAGCGGAAACAATGAGCAGTTCTTC.

This clonotype showed up many times. This chain joins TRBV12-3 or TRBV12-4 and TRBJ1-6; D gene ambiguous. This CDR3 has 15 amino acids. The V end was cut by 5 bases, the J end by 10 bases, with 18 bases between. The chain's CDR3 is CASSTLSGRGSPLHF. The CDR3 coding sequence is TGTGCCAGCAGTACCCTCAGCGGGCGGGGATCACCCCTCCACTTT.

In nucleotides, the CDR3 is TGTGCCAGCAGCTTAGAACAGTATAATTCACCCCTCCACTTT. Amino acid sequence: CASSLEQYNSPLHF. This chain connects TRBV7-9 to TRBJ1-6, with D unclear. Looked up from germline, CDR1 is SEHNR and CDR2 is FQNEAQ (reference sequence). This CDR3 is built from 14 residues. The V end was cut by 1 base, the J end by 4 bases, with 5 bases between.

At least ten counts were recorded for this clonotype. V is TRBV20-1 and J is TRBJ2-7; 11 bases fit TRBD2. Germline values: CDR1 DFQATT, CDR2 SNEGSKA (reference sequence). CDR3 length: 16 residues. The J segment lost 2 bases and the V segment lost 3 bases, leaving 9 bases of the junction unmatched. Here the CDR3 reads CSASPLAGGIAYEQYF. For the CDR3, the DNA is TGCAGTGCTAGCCCGCTAGCGGGGGGCATTGCCTACGAGCAGTACTTC.

Points on this clonotype: With a much larger clone just one base away, this may be a read error. This is likely a read error, given that the CDR3 carries no conserved phenylalanine or tryptophan at its end. The CDR3 DNA reads as TGCGCCAGCACCTCTGAGGGGGCGAGGACTGAAGCTTTCTCT. This encodes CASTSEGARTEAFS. J is TRBJ1-1 and V is TRBV5-1, with 7 bases lining up with TRBD1. The V gene end was trimmed by 6 bases and the J gene end by 5 bases; junction bases not matched to a gene: 10. Germline V gives CDR1 SGHRS, CDR2 YFSETQ. The CDR3 is made up of 14 amino acids.

This clonotype was counted between two and nine times. A much more abundant neighbour one base away suggests this may be a read error. The chain combines TRBV2 with TRBJ2-1; the match to TRBD2 covers 10 bases. Germline values: CDR1 SNHLY, CDR2 FYNNEI. V lost 6 bases, J lost 8 bases, and 10 bases stayed unmatched. The CDR3 is 15 amino acids. CDR3: CASRGGGLAEYEQFF. CDR3 in DNA: TGTGCCAGCAGGGGGGGAGGACTAGCGGAGTATGAGCAGTTCTTC.

Notes on this clonotype: One end of the junction is discordant with germline, which a read error may explain. The chain joins TRBV5-4 to TRBJ2-4; TRBD2 is a possible D gene (6 bases). There are 15 residues in the CDR3. Germline V CDR1 and CDR2: SGHNT, YYREEE (reference sequence). DNA of the CDR3: TGTGCCAGCAGCTTGGCGGGGGTGGCCAAAAACGTTCAGTACTTC. As protein: CASSLAGVAKNVQYF. Variable domain in full (rest from reference TRBV5-4 and TRBJ2-4): ETGVTQSPTHLIKTRGQQVTLRCSSQSGHNTVSWYQQALGQGPQFIFQYYREEENGRGNFPPRFSGLQFPNYSSELNVNALELDDSALYLCASSLAGVAKNVQYFGAGTRLSVL.

The sample holds one count of this clonotype. V and J are TRBV7-2 and TRBJ2-5; 8 nucleotides match TRBD2. In germline, CDR1 is SGHTA, CDR2 FQGNSA. Germline trimming cut 1 base from V and 11 bases from J; bases unmatched to any gene: 15. CDR3 length: 16 amino acids. The CDR3 reads CASSLGSGGPNYGQYF. In nucleotides, the CDR3 is TGTGCCAGCAGCTTAGGAAGCGGGGGCCCGAACTACGGGCAGTACTTC.

The V call is TRBV11-3, the J call TRBJ2-5; 8 nucleotides agree with TRBD1. This CDR3 comprises 16 residues. After removal of 1 base from V and 5 bases from J, the junction contained 9 bases not matched to a gene. Germline lookup yields CDR1 SGHNT and CDR2 YENEEA. The CDR3 DNA reads TGTGCCAGCAGCTTAGGCAGGGGGCGCGAAGGTGAGACCCAGTACTTC. Residues: CASSLGRGREGETQYF.

The gene calls are TRBV29-1 and TRBJ1-1, with 8 bases identical to TRBD1. V lost 6 bases to trimming and J lost 1 base; unmatched junction nucleotides: 4. This CDR3 is 13 amino acids long. CDR1 is SQVTM and CDR2 is ANQGSEA in the germline V gene. The CDR3 loop reads CSVDGQGNTEAFF. The DNA for the CDR3 is TGCAGCGTGGATGGACAGGGGAACACTGAAGCTTTCTTT. The full variable domain, completed using reference TRBV29-1 and TRBJ1-1, is SAVISQKPSRDICQRGTSLTIQCQVDSQVTMMFWYRQQPGQSLTLIATANQGSEATYESGFVIDKFPISRPNLTFSTLTVSNMSPEDSSIYLCSVDGQGNTEAFFGQGTRLTVV.

The chain employs TRBV13 and TRBJ1-2; D might be TRBD1 (6 bases). The CDR3 runs 15 residues. Germline V gene data show CDR1 as PRHDT and CDR2 as FYEKMQ (reference sequence). V shed 5 bases and J shed 4 bases, with 17 bases lying between them. The CDR3: CASSLTVGGIYGYTF. CDR3 bases: TGTGCCAGCAGCCTAACTGTCGGGGGCATCTATGGCTACACCTTC.

This chain joins TRBV5-1 and TRBJ1-1; D is uncertain. V lost 2 bases, J lost 1 base, and 12 bases lay in between. Germline CDR1 and CDR2: SGHRS and YFSETQ. The CDR3 runs to 15 residues. The CDR3 here is CASSFIRERNTEAFF. The CDR3 coding sequence is TGCGCCAGCAGCTTCATCCGGGAGAGGAACACTGAAGCTTTCTTT.

Many counts were recorded for this clonotype. V is TRBV12-3 or TRBV12-4 and J is TRBJ2-4, with unresolved D. The V gene lost 3 bases and the J gene lost 5 bases, with 11 bases spanning the gap. The CDR3 totals 14 residues. In DNA, the CDR3 is TGTGCCAGCAGTTTGGCGGTATCCCAAAACATTCAGTACTTC. It specifies CASSLAVSQNIQYF.

About this clonotype: The conserved phenylalanine or tryptophan is not found at the CDR3 terminus, so this likely reflects a read error. The V and J genes are TRBV11-2 and TRBJ2-2, with 10 positions matching TRBD2. This CDR3 region has 19 residues. V gave up 5 bases and J gave up 4 bases; unmatched junction bases: 16. CDR1 is SGHAT, CDR2 FQNNGV, per germline. The CDR3 DNA follows: TGTGCCAGCAGCCCTCTGTCGCTAGCGGGAGTCCAGGGCACCGGGGAGCTGTTTTTA. Translated: CASSPLSLAGVQGTGELFL.

This clonotype was found a few times. This rearrangement joins TRBV6-1 to TRBJ1-5, with D perhaps matching TRBD1 (5 bases). Trimming shortened V by 6 bases and J by 3 bases, and 12 bases separated the two germline ends. Germline V lookup: CDR1 MNHNS, CDR2 SASEGT. There are 14 residues in the CDR3. The CDR3 nucleotides read TGTGCCAGCAGCCTAGACAGAAACAATCAGCCCCAGCATTTT. This translates into CASSLDRNNQPQHF.

This clonotype was seen repeatedly, ten times or more. A read error may produce the germline difference seen at one junction end. The chain links TRBV7-7 to TRBJ1-4, with D perhaps TRBD1 (5 bases). The CDR3 extends over 17 amino acids. The germline CDR1 and CDR2 sequences are SSHAT and FNYEAQ (reference sequence). CDR3 amino acids: CASSPARGPATNEKLFF. The CDR3 DNA is TGTGCTAGCAGTCCAGCCCGGGGCCCTGCAACTAATGAAAAACTGTTTTTT.